Described below is a single TCR beta chain sequence and its context. What it binds is not known. There were no patients who had received any treatment before thyroid surgery. This record comes from a study of metastatic and nonmetastatic thyroid tumors. Across the whole study: The authors compared repertoires across blood and tumor or nodule tissue from malignant and benign thyroid patients.

The study, taken as a whole, reports: Malignant thyroid tumors reportedly had TCR beta diversity that was significantly higher than in benign nodules, in blood and tumor.

Under the authors' procedure: Clinicopathological groups supplied CDR3 differences that were used to build a distant-metastasis classifier for papillary thyroid cancer. TCRdb re-analyzed the PCR reads using MiXCR. These V and J calls originate from TCRdb's pipeline instead of the authors' own analysis. This sample has tens of thousands of clones, with under 30% found just once. J was trimmed by 3 bases and V by 1 base; bases with no gene match: 8. The CDR3 sequence is 16 residues long. In germline, CDR1 is LGHDT, CDR2 YNNKEL (reference sequence). The J gene is TRBJ2-7, the V gene TRBV3-1, with TRBD2 identical over 8 bases. The sample consisted of tumor tissue. This TCR came from a male donor with papillary thyroid cancer or a benign thyroid nodule (not recorded which). Some clones in this sample may be carry-over from other donors' samples. CDR3: CASSQVAGGLRYEQYF. Here the CDR3 DNA reads TGTGCCAGCAGCCAAGTGGCGGGAGGCCTCCGCTACGAGCAGTACTTC.